This entry lists 20 T cell receptor beta chains sequenced from one sample in a study of T cell changes during pregnancy in multiple sclerosis. Profiled with immunoSEQ multiplex PCR; TCRdb holds only in-frame clones, not every one. The table has over 45,000 clones, about nine tenths seen once. Sequencing used CD4+ T cells from peripheral blood mononuclear cells, obtained in the second trimester of pregnancy. The receptor set was obtained from a female donor with multiple sclerosis, enrolled in a pregnancy study.

The rearrangement joins TRBV29-1 to TRBJ2-1; the D is unclear. CDR1 SQVTM and CDR2 ANQGSEA come from the germline V gene. V lost 5 bases, J lost 5 bases, and 7 bases lay in between. The CDR3 extends over 11 amino acids. The CDR3 loop reads CSVRRDNEQFF. The CDR3 bases are TGCAGCGTTCGTCGGGACAATGAGCAGTTCTTC.

This sequence joins TRBV18 and TRBJ1-2, with 11 bases identical to TRBD1. Germline values: CDR1 KGHSH, CDR2 LQKENI. This CDR3 contains 19 residues. The V segment lost 6 bases and the J segment 2 bases; nucleotides outside the gene matches: 17. CDR3 sequence reads: CASSRTLGQGASWNYGYTF. The CDR3 DNA sequence: TGTGCCAGCTCGCGTACCCTAGGACAGGGGGCATCTTGGAACTATGGCTACACCTTC.

This clone came up a few times. V and J are TRBV19 and TRBJ2-7, with D maybe TRBD2 (6 bases). Germline V CDR1 and CDR2: LNHDA, SQIVND (reference sequence). V was trimmed by 1 base and J by 5 bases, leaving 9 bases between them. The CDR3 has 13 residues. The DNA for the CDR3 is TGTGCCAGTAGTATAGGGTGGAGGGACGAGCAGTACTTC. Encoded protein: CASSIGWRDEQYF.

This clone was counted once. The chain carries TRBV11-3 and TRBJ1-1; no firm D call. This CDR3 has 16 amino acids. The germline V gene has CDR1 SGHNT and CDR2 YENEEA. The ends were cut back, 1 base at V and 0 bases at J, with 12 bases in the middle. The chain's CDR3 is CASSLGFGGVNTEAFF. The CDR3 DNA is TGTGCCAGCAGCTTAGGGTTTGGCGGGGTGAACACTGAAGCTTTCTTT.

J is TRBJ1-4 and V is TRBV30; TRBD1 aligns across 7 bases. The V and J ends lost 8 bases and 5 bases, in that order; junction bases with no gene match: 8. CDR1 GTSNPN and CDR2 SVGIG come from the germline V gene (reference sequence). CDR3 size: 13 residues. The CDR3 spells CAGNRGENEKLFF. The CDR3 DNA follows: TGTGCCGGAAACAGGGGTGAAAATGAAAAACTGTTTTTT.

The rearrangement links TRBV6-5 to TRBJ2-7; 10 bases match TRBD1. The ends lost 5 bases at V and 3 bases at J; junction bases unmatched: 7. The CDR3 sequence is 15 residues long. Germline V gene lookup returns CDR1 MNHEY and CDR2 SVGAGI. In DNA form, the CDR3 reads TGTGCCAGCAGTAACCGGGACAGGGGATACTACGAGCAGTACTTC. It translates to CASSNRDRGYYEQYF.

This clone was counted once. The chain uses TRBV5-1 and TRBJ1-1; D unclear. The CDR3 loop spans 13 amino acids. CDR1 and CDR2 from the germline V gene are SGHRS and YFSETQ. V was shortened by 2 bases and J by 3 bases, with 8 bases between the two germline ends. CDR3 DNA sequence: TGCGCCAGCAGCTTTGGAGAGGACACTGAAGCTTTCTTT. Translated, it gives CASSFGEDTEAFF.

The chain uses TRBV6-1 and TRBJ1-5, with no clear D. This CDR3 spans 15 amino acids. Trimming cost V 4 bases and J 7 bases, with 17 bases left between them. CDR1 is MNHNS, CDR2 SASEGT, per germline. In DNA, the CDR3 is TGTGCCAGCAGTGTCTATCATCGATCCTTCCAGCCCCAGCATTTT. The encoded protein is CASSVYHRSFQPQHF.

The V and J genes are TRBV11-3 and TRBJ2-3; 11 bases fit TRBD2. The junction had 8 bases not matched to a gene; V was cut back by 4 bases and J by 5 bases. Per the germline V gene, CDR1 is SGHNT and CDR2 is YENEEA. This CDR3 region has 16 residues. The chain's CDR3 is CASSSLAGGPGDTQYF. DNA of the CDR3: TGTGCCAGCAGCTCTTTAGCGGGAGGGCCGGGAGATACGCAGTATTTT.

The chain joins TRBV5-1 to TRBJ2-7, with a tentative D call TRBD2 (7 bases). The CDR3 is made up of 14 amino acids. The ends were cut back, 1 base at V and 2 bases at J, with 10 bases in the middle. Germline lookup yields CDR1 SGHRS and CDR2 YFSETQ. The chain's CDR3 is CASSLSGTTYEQYF. The DNA of the CDR3 is TGCGCCAGCAGCTTGAGCGGGACAACCTACGAGCAGTACTTC. Drawing the rest from reference TRBV5-1 and TRBJ2-7, the complete variable domain is KAGVTQTPRYLIKTRGQQVTLSCSPISGHRSVSWYQQTPGQGLQFLFEYFSETQRNKGNFPGRFSGRQFSNSRSEMNVSTLELGDSALYLCASSLSGTTYEQYFGPGTRLTVT.

CDR3 DNA: TGCGCCAGCAGCGTGGGACAGGGGAGAGACGAGCAGTACTTC. Translating gives CASSVGQGRDEQYF. V usage is TRBV5-1 and J usage is TRBJ2-7; 10 bases line up with TRBD1. There are 14 residues in the CDR3. V lost 4 bases, J lost 5 bases, and 6 bases stayed unmatched. Germline lookup yields CDR1 SGHRS and CDR2 YFSETQ.

The V gene is TRBV5-5, the J gene TRBJ2-5, with D hard to call. In germline, CDR1 is SGHKS, CDR2 YYEKEE (reference sequence). This CDR3 is 14 amino acids long. The V end was cut by 2 bases, the J end by 4 bases, with 12 bases between. The CDR3: CASSLEAQLETQYF. The DNA for the CDR3 is TGTGCCAGCAGCTTAGAGGCACAATTAGAGACCCAGTACTTC.

The rearrangement uses TRBV6-5 and TRBJ1-1; 10 nucleotides line up with TRBD1. Germline loops: CDR1 MNHEY, CDR2 SVGAGI. V lost 4 bases to trimming and J lost 4 bases; unmatched junction nucleotides: 0. This CDR3 is built from 13 residues. The CDR3 nucleotides are TGTGCCAGCAGTTGGGACAGGGGCACTGAAGCTTTCTTT. This codes for CASSWDRGTEAFF.

CDR3 DNA: TGTGCCAGCAGTTTTAGGGTCGGGATCTGGGGCTACACCTTC. Its translation is CASSFRVGIWGYTF. The chain joins TRBV28 to TRBJ1-2; D not resolved. Germline V CDR1 and CDR2: MDHEN, SYDVKM. V dropped 3 bases and J dropped 8 bases, with 16 bases sitting between them. The CDR3 loop spans 14 amino acids.

The genes are TRBV7-2 and TRBJ2-3; 7 nucleotides align to TRBD2. The CDR3 is 15 residues long. Germline V gene sequence: CDR1 SGHTA, CDR2 FQGNSA. The V gene end was trimmed by 5 bases and the J gene end by 0 bases; junction bases not matched to a gene: 5. CDR3: CASSGDYLSTDTQYF. Here the CDR3 DNA reads TGTGCCAGCAGCGGGGACTACTTAAGCACAGATACGCAGTATTTT. The variable domain in full, completed from reference TRBV7-2 and TRBJ2-3, reads GAGVSQSPSNKVTEKGKDVELRCDPISGHTALYWYRQSLGQGLEFLIYFQGNSAPDKSGLPSDRFSAERTGGSVSTLTIQRTQQEDSAVYLCASSGDYLSTDTQYFGPGTRLTVL.

The rearrangement links TRBV5-4 to TRBJ1-3, with TRBD1 matching 7 bases. V lost 4 bases and J lost 0; bases outside the gene matches: 10. The CDR3 covers 17 residues. Per the germline V gene, CDR1 is SGHNT and CDR2 is YYREEE (reference sequence). Written as DNA, the CDR3 is TGTGCCAGCAGCACCCGGACAGGCTTAGGCTCTGGAAACACCATATATTTT. Translation: CASSTRTGLGSGNTIYF.

This clone has only one observation. The chain carries TRBV7-2 and TRBJ2-7; TRBD2 matches at 13 bases. This CDR3 region has 16 residues. The V segment lost 5 bases and the J segment 5 bases; nucleotides outside the gene matches: 9. The germline V gene encodes CDR1 SGHTA and CDR2 FQGNSA. CDR3 in DNA: TGTGCCAGCAGCCAACGAACTAGCGGGAGGGCCGACGAGCAGTACTTC. Its protein product is CASSQRTSGRADEQYF.

The chain has TRBV28 and TRBJ1-2, with 7 bases identical to TRBD1. V lost 2 bases to trimming and J lost 6 bases; unmatched junction nucleotides: 9. This CDR3 contains 15 residues. Germline-derived CDR1 and CDR2 are MDHEN and SYDVKM. This CDR3 is CASSLRQGVFDGYTF. The CDR3, as DNA: TGTGCCAGCAGTTTACGGCAGGGGGTCTTTGATGGCTACACCTTC.

The chain recombines TRBV11-2 with TRBJ2-1, with D unresolved. The germline V gene has CDR1 SGHAT and CDR2 FQNNGV. This CDR3 has 14 amino acids. V lost 0 bases and J 5 bases, leaving 8 bases between the germline ends. CDR3 sequence (DNA): TGTGCCAGCAGCTTAGAGGTACTAAACAATGAGCAGTTCTTC. This translates into CASSLEVLNNEQFF.

The chain uses TRBV13 and TRBJ2-7; 8 bases align to TRBD2. V was pared by 4 bases and J by 0 bases, with 5 bases of the junction left unmatched. This CDR3 has 15 residues. CDR1 is PRHDT and CDR2 is FYEKMQ in the germline V gene (reference sequence). In DNA form, the CDR3 reads TGTGCCAGCAGCTCCGCGGGAGGACCCTCCTACGAGCAGTACTTC. Amino acid sequence: CASSSAGGPSYEQYF. Based on the CDR3 plus reference TRBV13 and TRBJ2-7, the full variable domain is AAGVIQSPRHLIKEKRETATLKCYPIPRHDTVYWYQQGPGQDPQFLISFYEKMQSDKGSIPDRFSAQQFSDYHSELNMSSLELGDSALYFCASSSAGGPSYEQYFGPGTRLTVT.